These 29 T cell receptor beta chains were all obtained from the same sample, sequenced in a study of blood T cell repertoires in COVID-19. Sequenced by immunoSEQ multiplex PCR; TCRdb stores in-frame clones only, minus some. The repertoire consists of fewer than 300,000 clones, with approximately 83% occurring once and the leading ten covering about 14%. The sequenced material came from peripheral blood. Every receptor here comes from a human donor in a cohort sampled during active COVID-19.

This chain's CDR3 is CASSRQPHEQYF. The CDR3 bases are TGTGCCAGCAGCCGACAGCCCCACGAGCAGTACTTC. This chain links TRBV3-1 (or the pseudogene TRBV3-2) with TRBJ2-7; maybe TRBD1 (5 bases). The V gene's germline CDR1 is LGHDT and CDR2 YNNKEL (reference sequence). The ends were cut back, 4 bases at V and 5 bases at J, with 9 bases in the middle. The CDR3 has 12 residues.

This CDR3 is CASSVDPAGASGSGTQYF. The DNA of the CDR3 is TGTGCCAGCAGCGTAGATCCGGCCGGGGCTAGCGGGAGTGGAACGCAGTATTTT. The gene calls are TRBV9 and TRBJ2-3, with TRBD2 identical over 10 bases. The CDR3 sequence is 18 residues long. Germline V gene sequence: CDR1 SGDLS, CDR2 YYNGEE. The junction had 16 bases not matched to a gene; V was cut back by 0 bases and J by 9 bases.

J is TRBJ2-1 and V is TRBV4-2, with D perhaps matching TRBD2 (6 bases). This CDR3 comprises 17 residues. With 0 bases removed from V and 3 bases from J, the gap between germline ends came to 15 bases. Germline CDR1 and CDR2: LGHNA and YNFKEQ. This CDR3 is CASSQEVRRELYNEQFF. The CDR3 DNA sequence: TGTGCCAGCAGCCAAGAAGTAAGGAGGGAGCTCTACAATGAGCAGTTCTTC.

The rearrangement links TRBV11-2 to TRBJ2-4, with unresolved D. This CDR3 comprises 13 residues. Germline V gene lookup returns CDR1 SGHAT and CDR2 FQNNGV. The V end was cut by 5 bases, the J end by 7 bases, with 12 bases between. In DNA form, the CDR3 reads TGTGCCAGCAGCCTCTTAGCTGGCAACATTCAGTACTTC. As protein: CASSLLAGNIQYF.

This clone appeared once. The genes are TRBV9 and TRBJ2-2, with TRBD2 matching 8 bases. Germline V gene data show CDR1 as SGDLS and CDR2 as YYNGEE. The CDR3 contains 15 residues. Trimming at V came to 3 bases and at J to 3 bases, leaving 4 bases not matched to a gene. Here the CDR3 DNA reads TGTGCCAGCAGCGCCACTAGCGGATACACCGGGGAGCTGTTTTTT. This gives the protein CASSATSGYTGELFF.

J is TRBJ2-1 and V is TRBV19; the match to TRBD2 covers 12 bases. The CDR3 has 20 amino acids. The junction had 17 bases not matched to a gene; V was cut back by 5 bases and J by 3 bases. Germline V gene data show CDR1 as LNHDA and CDR2 as SQIVND (reference sequence). The CDR3 protein is CASSLQTTSGSGGFYNEQFF. CDR3 bases: TGTGCCAGTAGTCTACAAACGACTAGCGGGAGCGGTGGGTTCTACAATGAGCAGTTCTTC.

The rearrangement uses TRBV10-3 and TRBJ1-5; D perhaps matches TRBD1 (6 bases). Looked up from germline, CDR1 is ENHRY and CDR2 is SYGVKD. CDR3 length: 18 residues. V lost 0 bases, J lost 4 bases, and 19 bases lay in between. The CDR3 loop reads CAISESGGALPLNQPQHF. Here the CDR3 DNA reads TGTGCCATCAGTGAGTCGGGGGGGGCGCTCCCGCTAAATCAGCCCCAGCATTTT.

This clone was counted once. The chain employs TRBV4-1 and TRBJ1-4; D is perhaps TRBD1 (6 bases). The germline V gene has CDR1 MGHRA and CDR2 YSYEKL. The CDR3 is 18 amino acids. V was trimmed by 2 bases and J by 0 bases, leaving 16 bases between them. The CDR3 nucleotides are TGCGCCAGCAGCCAATCGCACAGGGCGTCTGCAACTAATGAAAAACTGTTTTTT. It encodes CASSQSHRASATNEKLFF.

A word on this clone: A read error may produce the germline difference seen at one junction end. The chain couples TRBV7-7 to TRBJ2-1; weak D call: TRBD1 (5 bases). Germline V lookup: CDR1 SSHAT, CDR2 FNYEAQ (reference sequence). The CDR3 extends over 13 amino acids. CDR3 coding DNA: TGTGCTAGCAGCTTAGTAGGGGTTACGGAGCAGTTCTTC. Its protein product is CASSLVGVTEQFF.

The rearrangement links TRBV10-3 to TRBJ2-7, with 7 bases aligning to TRBD2. The germline V gene has CDR1 ENHRY and CDR2 SYGVKD. V shed 0 bases, J shed 0 bases, and the junction held 5 bases outside the gene matches. CDR3 length: 16 amino acids. The CDR3 coding sequence is TGTGCCATCAGTGAGTCGACTAGCCGGAGCTCCTACGAGCAGTACTTC. Its translation is CAISESTSRSSYEQYF.

The V call is TRBV19, the J call TRBJ1-2; TRBD1 matches 7 bases. The CDR3 sequence is 14 residues long. V shed 5 bases, J shed 4 bases, and the junction held 7 bases outside the gene matches. Germline assignment: CDR1 LNHDA and CDR2 SQIVND (reference sequence). The CDR3: CASSESGTVYGYTF. CDR3 coding DNA: TGTGCCAGTAGTGAATCCGGGACAGTCTATGGCTACACCTTC. The full variable domain, rest sourced from reference TRBV19 and TRBJ1-2, is DGGITQSPKYLFRKEGQNVTLSCEQNLNHDAMYWYRQDPGQGLRLIYYSQIVNDFQKGDIAEGYSVSREKKESFPLTVTSAQKNPTAFYLCASSESGTVYGYTFGSGTRLTVV.

This clone was seen at least ten times. J is TRBJ2-7 and V is TRBV27; TRBD2 is a possible D gene (6 bases). CDR1 and CDR2 from the germline V gene are MNHEY and SMNVEV (reference sequence). The length of the CDR3 is 13 residues. The germline V and J ends were trimmed by 4 bases and 2 bases, with 9 bases remaining between them. Here the CDR3 DNA reads TGTGCCAGCAGTTGGCGGGAAACCTACGAGCAGTACTTC. Its translation: CASSWRETYEQYF.

This rearrangement joins TRBV18 to TRBJ2-7; D may be TRBD1 (6 bases). The length of the CDR3 is 14 residues. The germline CDR1 and CDR2 sequences are KGHSH and LQKENI. Trimming pared 2 bases from V and 6 bases from J, leaving 14 bases between. Here the CDR3 DNA reads TGTGCCAGCTCACCATCCCCCCAAGGGGGCGAGCAGTACTTC. It is translated as CASSPSPQGGEQYF.

V is TRBV10-3 and J is TRBJ1-2, with D maybe TRBD1 (5 bases). Trimming stripped 3 bases from V and 7 bases from J, with 21 bases between. The germline CDR1 and CDR2 sequences are ENHRY and SYGVKD. The length of the CDR3 is 16 residues. The DNA for the CDR3 is TGTGCCATCAGTGAACAGGTAGCTCCTACGATCTCTGGCTACACCTTC. Protein sequence: CAISEQVAPTISGYTF.

In its sample, this clone was seen a few times. V and J are TRBV5-1 and TRBJ2-7; TRBD1 might be the D (5 bases). The V gene's germline CDR1 is SGHRS and CDR2 YFSETQ. Trimming removed 5 bases from V and 7 bases from J, with 25 bases in between. This CDR3 is built from 16 residues. As DNA, the CDR3 is TGCGCCAGCAGTGCTGGCCTCCGCGACAGCCGGCCGGAGCAGTACTTC. Encoded protein: CASSAGLRDSRPEQYF.

Comments on this clone: Other DNA sequences in the sample encode the same CDR3. The chain has TRBV10-2 and TRBJ2-1; TRBD1 might be the D (5 bases). In germline, CDR1 is WSHSY, CDR2 SAAADI. The CDR3 is 14 residues long. The ends were cut back, 4 bases at V and 2 bases at J, with 9 bases in the middle. CDR3 amino acids: CASSVQGAYNEQFF. CDR3 bases: TGCGCCAGCAGTGTTCAGGGCGCCTACAATGAGCAGTTCTTC.

The chain recombines TRBV19 with TRBJ1-3, with D perhaps TRBD1 (5 bases). V gave up 8 bases and J gave up 0 bases, with 20 bases separating them. This CDR3 comprises 17 residues. Germline-derived CDR1 and CDR2 are LNHDA and SQIVND (reference sequence). The CDR3 DNA reads TGTGCCAGTCGAGGAGGGGCAGGGTTTCCCTCTGGAAACACCATATATTTT. This gives the protein CASRGGAGFPSGNTIYF.

This clone came up a few times. The V call is TRBV19, the J call TRBJ2-1; no clear D. The CDR3 extends over 17 amino acids. The V gene's germline CDR1 is LNHDA and CDR2 SQIVND (reference sequence). V gave up 0 bases and J gave up 0 bases, with 12 bases separating them. CDR3 DNA sequence: TGTGCCAGTAGTATAGATCTGAGGAGTAGCTCCTACAATGAGCAGTTCTTC. Encoded protein: CASSIDLRSSSYNEQFF. The whole variable domain, remainder taken from reference TRBV19 and TRBJ2-1, is DGGITQSPKYLFRKEGQNVTLSCEQNLNHDAMYWYRQDPGQGLRLIYYSQIVNDFQKGDIAEGYSVSREKKESFPLTVTSAQKNPTAFYLCASSIDLRSSSYNEQFFGPGTRLTVL.

The chain employs TRBV10-3 and TRBJ2-7, with no clear D. Trimming pared 4 bases from V and 4 bases from J, leaving 11 bases between. The CDR3 extends over 13 amino acids. Germline CDR1 is ENHRY and CDR2 is SYGVKD. This CDR3 is CAISAGSNYEQYF. The CDR3 nucleotides read TGTGCCATCAGTGCTGGTAGCAATTACGAGCAGTACTTC.

The chain has TRBV19 and TRBJ2-3, with TRBD1 as a possible D gene (5 bases). The CDR3 spans 13 residues. CDR1 is LNHDA, CDR2 SQIVND, per germline (reference sequence). V gave up 4 bases and J gave up 6 bases, with 11 bases separating them. CDR3 in amino acids: CASSTVTADTQYF. The CDR3 DNA reads TGTGCCAGTAGTACAGTGACAGCTGATACGCAGTATTTT.

The V and J genes are TRBV6-2 or TRBV6-3 and TRBJ1-2; maybe TRBD1 (6 bases). The germline CDR1 and CDR2 sequences are MNHEY and SVGEGT. V lost 5 bases and J lost 4, with 14 bases in between. The CDR3 spans 14 residues. In DNA form, the CDR3 reads TGTGCCAGCAGTCCCACAGGGTCTGGCTATGGCTACACCTTC. It specifies CASSPTGSGYGYTF.

The chain joins TRBV28 to TRBJ2-7; 7 nucleotides align to TRBD2. Germline trimming cut 6 bases from V and 9 bases from J; bases unmatched to any gene: 8. This CDR3 is 12 amino acids long. Germline V gene lookup returns CDR1 MDHEN and CDR2 SYDVKM. The CDR3 region has the DNA TGTGCCAGCAGGAGACTAGCCGGCGCGCAGTACTTC. It codes for CASRRLAGAQYF. The full variable domain, in which reference TRBV28 and TRBJ2-7 provide the parts outside the CDR3, is DVKVTQSSRYLVKRTGEKVFLECVQDMDHENMFWYRQDPGLGLRLIYFSYDVKMKEKGDIPEGYSVSREKKERFSLILESASTNQTSMYLCASRRLAGAQYFGPGTRLTVT.

This clone was detected once. The chain links TRBV19 to TRBJ2-3; 7 bases agree with TRBD1. The V gene end was trimmed by 6 bases and the J gene end by 4 bases; junction bases not matched to a gene: 4. This CDR3 contains 13 residues. Looked up from germline, CDR1 is LNHDA and CDR2 is SQIVND (reference sequence). The DNA of the CDR3 is TGTGCCAGTAGGGAAGGGGGCCCAGATACGCAGTATTTT. As protein: CASREGGPDTQYF.

This clone was counted once. The rearrangement links TRBV19 to TRBJ2-3; D is unclear. V was shortened by 7 bases and J by 2 bases, with 10 bases between the two germline ends. The germline V gene has CDR1 LNHDA and CDR2 SQIVND (reference sequence). The CDR3 runs to 13 residues. For the CDR3, the DNA is TGTGCCAGTACCAGGCGAAACACAGATACGCAGTATTTT. This sequence encodes CASTRRNTDTQYF.

The rearrangement uses TRBV6-2 or TRBV6-3 and TRBJ2-1; TRBD2 matches at 11 bases. CDR3 size: 17 residues. Germline-derived CDR1 and CDR2 are MNHEY and SVGEGT. V dropped 6 bases and J dropped 9; count of bases not matched to a gene: 16. CDR3 sequence reads: CASSPNSLAGGPSEQFF. The CDR3 nucleotides are TGTGCCAGCAGCCCCAACTCCTTAGCGGGAGGGCCATCTGAGCAGTTCTTC.

In its sample, this clone was seen a few times. The V call is TRBV11-2, the J call TRBJ2-7, with D perhaps TRBD2 (5 bases). Germline V gene data show CDR1 as SGHAT and CDR2 as FQNNGV. The V gene lost 3 bases and the J gene lost 1 base, with 7 bases spanning the gap. This CDR3 contains 13 residues. CDR3 residues: CASSFRGSYEQYF. The CDR3 region has the DNA TGTGCCAGCAGCTTTCGGGGATCCTACGAGCAGTACTTC.

J is TRBJ2-5 and V is TRBV11-1, with D uncertain. This CDR3 is built from 12 residues. V was cut by 3 bases and J by 4 bases, with 6 bases left in between. CDR1 and CDR2 from the germline V gene are SGHAT and FQDESV (reference sequence). The CDR3 sequence is CASSFGVETQYF. In DNA form, the CDR3 reads TGTGCCAGCAGCTTTGGAGTAGAGACCCAGTACTTC.

In DNA form, the CDR3 reads TGTGCCAGCAGCCAAGAGAGGACCGGGGAGCTGTTTTTT. This codes for CASSQERTGELFF. V gene TRBV4-2 combines with J gene TRBJ2-2; D gene unclear. Germline CDR1 and CDR2: LGHNA and YNFKEQ. The length of the CDR3 is 13 residues. V was pared by 0 bases and J by 5 bases, with 4 bases between.

Comment on this clone: Other DNA sequences within the sample encode an identical CDR3. The chain recombines TRBV25-1 with TRBJ2-5; 9 bases align to TRBD2. Germline CDR1 reads MGHDK; CDR2 reads SYGVNS. The CDR3 is 15 amino acids. V lost 3 bases, J lost 2 bases, and 4 bases stayed unmatched. In DNA, the CDR3 is TGTGCCAGCAGTGAGCCGACTAGCGGACAAGAGACCCAGTACTTC. It encodes CASSEPTSGQETQYF.